Each of the 31 T cell receptor beta chains below was sequenced from the same sample in a study of CD8+ T cells in alopecia areata. TCR sequencing used cDNA made by reverse transcription of extracted RNA. Method: immunoSEQ multiplex PCR; TCRdb's copy keeps in-frame clones and lacks some. The sample consists of approximately 120,000 clones, 47% of them appearing once. The sample consisted of NKG2D-low CD8+ T cells sorted from blood. These receptors were collected from a human donor with alopecia areata.

In this sample, this clone turned up a few times. This chain links TRBV11-2 with TRBJ2-1; D ambiguous. The CDR3 totals 11 residues. Between the trimmed V and J ends, which lost 8 bases and 3 bases, there was a span of 5 bases. Germline CDR1 is SGHAT and CDR2 is FQNNGV. The CDR3 reads CASQDYNEQFF. CDR3 bases: TGTGCCAGCCAAGACTACAATGAGCAGTTCTTC.

V is TRBV29-1 and J is TRBJ2-7; D ambiguous. Trimming stripped 0 bases from V and 5 bases from J, with 11 bases between. From germline, CDR1 is SQVTM and CDR2 ANQGSEA. CDR3 length: 13 residues. The CDR3, as DNA: TGCAGCGTTGAAGAGGCCCATAGTAACGAGCAGTACTTC. This translates into CSVEEAHSNEQYF.

This clone occurred a few times. The chain uses TRBV30 and TRBJ2-2; D gene unclear. Trimming pared 5 bases from V and 1 base from J, leaving 11 bases between. The germline CDR1 and CDR2 sequences are GTSNPN and SVGIG (reference sequence). The CDR3 extends over 14 amino acids. The CDR3 is CAWSRTGNTGELFF. CDR3 coding DNA: TGTGCCTGGTCTCGGACGGGGAACACCGGGGAGCTGTTTTTT.

The chain employs TRBV30 and TRBJ1-3; D not certain. This CDR3 contains 13 residues. V lost 2 bases and J lost 1, with 6 bases in between. In germline, CDR1 is GTSNPN, CDR2 SVGIG (reference sequence). The CDR3 reads CAWSYVSGNTIYF. CDR3 sequence (DNA): TGTGCCTGGAGTTACGTATCTGGAAACACCATATATTTT.

This clone was picked up a small number of times. The chain combines TRBV7-9 with TRBJ2-1, with 9 positions matching TRBD1. The ends lost 8 bases at V and 9 bases at J; junction bases unmatched: 8. The germline CDR1 and CDR2 sequences are SEHNR and FQNEAQ (reference sequence). The CDR3 is 13 amino acids. As DNA, the CDR3 is TGTGCCAGCGGCGAGGACAGGGGTTCTGAGCAGTTCTTC. Amino acid sequence: CASGEDRGSEQFF.

The chain employs TRBV4-3 and TRBJ2-7; TRBD2 matches at 11 bases. V gave up 1 base and J gave up 1 base; unmatched junction bases: 9. Germline V gene lookup returns CDR1 LGHNA and CDR2 YSLEER. This CDR3 region has 18 residues. The CDR3 bases are TGCGCCAGCAGCCAAGGCGGTAGCGGGAGGGAAAGGTCCTACGAGCAGTACTTC. Amino acid sequence: CASSQGGSGRERSYEQYF.

The V and J genes are TRBV2 and TRBJ2-1, with TRBD1 matching over 7 bases. V shed 8 bases and J 3 bases; nucleotides not matched to a gene: 7. This CDR3 spans 14 amino acids. CDR1 is SNHLY and CDR2 is FYNNEI in the germline V gene. This chain's CDR3 is CASGDGTVYNEQFF. The CDR3 region has the DNA TGTGCCAGCGGAGACGGGACAGTCTACAATGAGCAGTTCTTC.

The chain is built from TRBV27 and TRBJ2-3; TRBD1 is a possible D gene (6 bases). Germline loops: CDR1 MNHEY, CDR2 SMNVEV (reference sequence). The CDR3 totals 15 residues. Trimming removed 6 bases from V and 1 base from J, with 14 bases in between. The CDR3 protein is CASSLWGQGTDTQYF. The CDR3 DNA follows: TGTGCCAGCAGCCTTTGGGGACAAGGCACAGATACGCAGTATTTT.

This clone has only a few counts. The chain's CDR3 is CSVALSENTEAFF. The CDR3 DNA reads as TGCAGCGTTGCCCTCTCAGAGAACACTGAAGCTTTCTTT. The chain combines TRBV29-1 with TRBJ1-1; D uncertain. V was cut by 4 bases and J by 1 base, with 10 bases left in between. Germline-derived CDR1 and CDR2 are SQVTM and ANQGSEA. CDR3 size: 13 residues.

J is TRBJ2-7 and V is TRBV29-1; D is perhaps TRBD1 (6 bases). Germline V gene lookup returns CDR1 SQVTM and CDR2 ANQGSEA. The germline V and J ends were trimmed by 5 bases and 3 bases, with 14 bases remaining between them. CDR3 size: 13 residues. In nucleotides, the CDR3 is TGCAGCGTTTTGGGGGCAGCCGACTACGAGCAGTACTTC. It codes for CSVLGAADYEQYF.

The V call is TRBV30, the J call TRBJ2-7; TRBD2 agrees at 14 bases. The CDR3 loop spans 16 amino acids. V lost 2 bases to trimming and J lost 4 bases; unmatched junction nucleotides: 7. Germline CDR1 reads GTSNPN; CDR2 reads SVGIG (reference sequence). The CDR3 DNA follows: TGTGCCTGGAGTACGGGACTAGCGGGAGCCACGTACGAGCAGTACTTC. Translating it yields CAWSTGLAGATYEQYF.

This clone was observed once. J is TRBJ2-7 and V is TRBV11-3; D might be TRBD1 (6 bases). V was cut by 5 bases and J by 5 bases, with 13 bases left in between. The CDR3 sequence is 13 residues long. Germline lookup yields CDR1 SGHNT and CDR2 YENEEA. CDR3 nucleotides: TGTGCCAGCAGCGGGACAAACGGCGACGAGCAGTACTTC. The encoded protein is CASSGTNGDEQYF.

This clone has a handful of counts. The rearrangement uses TRBV11-2 and TRBJ2-3; 13 positions match TRBD2. CDR3 length: 16 amino acids. In germline, CDR1 is SGHAT, CDR2 FQNNGV. V was pared by 5 bases and J by 3 bases, with 5 bases of the junction left unmatched. The CDR3 nucleotides read TGTGCCAGCAGCCTGTTGACTAGCGGGAGGACAGATACGCAGTATTTT. Residues: CASSLLTSGRTDTQYF.

V is TRBV5-1 and J is TRBJ1-2; 7 bases agree with TRBD1. V gave up 7 bases and J gave up 9 bases; unmatched junction bases: 3. Germline V CDR1 and CDR2: SGHRS, YFSETQ. This CDR3 region has 10 residues. The CDR3 bases are TGCGCCAGCGGGGGACAGAGCTACACCTTC. Encoded protein: CASGGQSYTF. Full variable domain (outside the CDR3, taken from reference TRBV5-1 and TRBJ1-2): KAGVTQTPRYLIKTRGQQVTLSCSPISGHRSVSWYQQTPGQGLQFLFEYFSETQRNKGNFPGRFSGRQFSNSRSEMNVSTLELGDSALYLCASGGQSYTFGSGTRLTVV.

V is TRBV7-2 and J is TRBJ2-2, with TRBD1 as a possible D gene (5 bases). Germline-derived CDR1 and CDR2 are SGHTA and FQGNSA. The V end was cut by 3 bases, the J end by 5 bases, with 7 bases between. The CDR3 runs to 13 residues. The CDR3 sequence: CASSFPGTGELFF. Written as DNA, the CDR3 is TGTGCCAGCAGCTTTCCAGGGACCGGGGAGCTGTTTTTT.

J is TRBJ1-2 and V is TRBV29-1, with a weak D call TRBD1 (5 bases). Trimming shortened V by 3 bases and J by 4 bases, and 12 bases separated the two germline ends. Germline CDR1 reads SQVTM; CDR2 reads ANQGSEA. There are 13 residues in the CDR3. Written as DNA, the CDR3 is TGCAGCGTTGACCGCCGGGACCCCTATGGCTACACCTTC. This codes for CSVDRRDPYGYTF.

As regards this clone: This sample also contains other DNA sequences that code for the same CDR3. V and J are TRBV29-1 and TRBJ2-7, with 7 bases identical to TRBD1. Germline CDR1 is SQVTM and CDR2 is ANQGSEA. The trim removed 7 bases at V and 0 bases at J, leaving 3 bases unmatched. The CDR3 spans 12 residues. The CDR3 spells CSARQGSYEQYF. The CDR3 DNA reads TGCAGCGCGCGACAGGGCTCCTACGAGCAGTACTTC.

The genes are TRBV9 and TRBJ2-2, with 8 positions matching TRBD1. Germline CDR1 reads SGDLS; CDR2 reads YYNGEE. This CDR3 is built from 13 residues. The V segment lost 5 bases and the J segment 3 bases; nucleotides outside the gene matches: 0. Here the CDR3 DNA reads TGTGCCAGCAGGGACAGGGACACCGGGGAGCTGTTTTTT. Translating it yields CASRDRDTGELFF. Filled out from reference TRBV9 and TRBJ2-2, the complete variable domain reads DSGVTQTPKHLITATGQRVTLRCSPRSGDLSVYWYQQSLDQGLQFLIQYYNGEERAKGNILERFSAQQFPDLHSELNLSSLELGDSALYFCASRDRDTGELFFGEGSRLTVL.

The chain is built from TRBV28 and TRBJ2-7; D gene uncertain. There are 11 residues in the CDR3. V was shortened by 4 bases and J by 4 bases, with 5 bases between the two germline ends. CDR1 MDHEN and CDR2 SYDVKM come from the germline V gene. DNA of the CDR3: TGTGCCAGCAGTTGGGGTTACGAGCAGTACTTC. Residues: CASSWGYEQYF. The full variable domain, with the rest looked up from reference TRBV28 and TRBJ2-7, is DVKVTQSSRYLVKRTGEKVFLECVQDMDHENMFWYRQDPGLGLRLIYFSYDVKMKEKGDIPEGYSVSREKKERFSLILESASTNQTSMYLCASSWGYEQYFGPGTRLTVT.

About this clone itself: Other DNA sequences of this sample code for an identical CDR3. The V call is TRBV29-1, the J call TRBJ2-1; D may be TRBD1 (6 bases). Germline V gene sequence: CDR1 SQVTM, CDR2 ANQGSEA. CDR3 length: 11 residues. Trimming shortened V by 3 bases and J by 8 bases, and 8 bases separated the two germline ends. The CDR3 region is CSVDRGDEQFF. Written as DNA, the CDR3 is TGCAGCGTTGACAGGGGAGATGAGCAGTTCTTC.

Written as DNA, the CDR3 is TGTGCCTTACGACAGGACGACTACGAGCAGTACTTC. Its translation is CALRQDDYEQYF. This sequence joins TRBV2 and TRBJ2-7, with D possibly TRBD1 on 6 matching bases. The CDR3 totals 12 residues. The germline V and J ends were trimmed by 11 bases and 3 bases, with 14 bases remaining between them. Looked up from germline, CDR1 is SNHLY and CDR2 is FYNNEI.

This clone was picked up a small number of times. This chain connects TRBV29-1 to TRBJ1-4; D is unresolved. Trimming left V 6 bases short and J 7 bases short, with 6 bases between. The CDR3 has 10 amino acids. Germline V gene data show CDR1 as SQVTM and CDR2 as ANQGSEA. This chain's CDR3 is CSVLGEKLFF. The CDR3 DNA reads TGCAGCGTCCTCGGTGAAAAACTGTTTTTT.

The chain has TRBV29-1 and TRBJ1-1; no reliable D call. Germline CDR1 is SQVTM and CDR2 is ANQGSEA. CDR3 length: 15 residues. With 5 bases removed from V and 1 base from J, the gap between germline ends came to 17 bases. This CDR3 is CSVPNTGQKNTEAFF. The CDR3 nucleotides are TGCAGCGTTCCCAATACGGGCCAGAAGAACACTGAAGCTTTCTTT.

The genes are TRBV9 and TRBJ1-1; perhaps TRBD1 as D (5 bases). V lost 9 bases and J 10 bases, leaving 16 bases between the germline ends. Germline V gene lookup returns CDR1 SGDLS and CDR2 YYNGEE. The CDR3 has 11 amino acids. In DNA, the CDR3 is TGTGCCACCGGATCAGGGACGGGAGCTTTCTTT. It yields the protein CATGSGTGAFF.

The rearrangement joins TRBV7-8 to TRBJ2-5, with 10 bases matching TRBD2. Germline CDR1 and CDR2: SGHVS and FQNEAQ. There are 13 residues in the CDR3. The CDR3 coding sequence is TGTGCGACCCAGCGGGGGGGCCTAGAGACCCAGTACTTC. It is translated as CATQRGGLETQYF.

V and J are TRBV27 and TRBJ2-5; 9 bases are shared with TRBD1. V dropped 4 bases and J dropped 5; count of bases not matched to a gene: 2. CDR1 and CDR2 (germline): MNHEY, SMNVEV (reference sequence). There are 13 residues in the CDR3. The CDR3 DNA is TGTGCCAGCAGTTACAGGGGGCGTGAGACCCAGTACTTC. Protein product: CASSYRGRETQYF.

This clone showed up just once. The genes are TRBV7-9 and TRBJ2-7; 10 nucleotides agree with TRBD2. This CDR3 is built from 14 residues. V shed 7 bases, J shed 5 bases, and the junction held 8 bases outside the gene matches. Germline V gene sequence: CDR1 SEHNR, CDR2 FQNEAQ (reference sequence). CDR3 DNA sequence: TGTGCCAGCACCATGAGCGGGAGGGCCCACGAGCAGTACTTC. Protein sequence: CASTMSGRAHEQYF.

The gene calls are TRBV2 and TRBJ2-2; 10 nucleotides line up with TRBD2. Germline CDR1 is SNHLY and CDR2 is FYNNEI. The V and J ends lost 4 bases and 5 bases, in that order; junction bases with no gene match: 10. CDR3 length equals 17 residues. Written as DNA, the CDR3 is TGTGCCAGCAGTGCTAGACTAGCGGGTTTTGATACCGGGGAGCTGTTTTTT. This translates into CASSARLAGFDTGELFF.

The chain joins TRBV2 to TRBJ2-2, with TRBD2 matching 7 bases. V trimming: 0 bases; J trimming: 4 bases; junction bases outside the gene matches: 2. Germline-derived CDR1 and CDR2 are SNHLY and FYNNEI. The CDR3 totals 15 residues. The CDR3 DNA is TGTGCCAGCAGTGAAGCTCGGGGGGTCACCGGGGAGCTGTTTTTT. Translated: CASSEARGVTGELFF.

This clone was seen a few times. The chain joins TRBV19 to TRBJ2-7; D gene uncertain. This CDR3 has 12 residues. Germline-derived CDR1 and CDR2 are LNHDA and SQIVND (reference sequence). Trimming stripped 8 bases from V and 6 bases from J, with 14 bases between. CDR3 amino acids: CASVGRRAEQYF. Here the CDR3 DNA reads TGTGCCAGTGTTGGACGCCGAGCCGAGCAGTACTTC.

This clone has more than one count but fewer than ten. Different DNA sequences within this sample yield the same CDR3. V gene TRBV11-2 combines with J gene TRBJ2-3; D unresolved. In germline, CDR1 is SGHAT, CDR2 FQNNGV. This CDR3 contains 12 residues. V was shortened by 5 bases and J by 1 base, with 4 bases between the two germline ends. The CDR3 sequence: CASSRGTDTQYF. CDR3 DNA: TGTGCCAGCAGCAGAGGCACAGATACGCAGTATTTT.